This T cell receptor (beta chain) was observed in a study of T cells after yellow fever vaccination (dated by TCRdb to between 2018 and 2021). About the study as a whole: The SMART-Seq v4 Ultra Low Input RNA kit was used to prepare libraries from fractions with low cell numbers. Two healthy male donors, one aged 18 to 29 and one aged 30 to 40 years, were included in the cohort. Bulk PBMC replicates and cell subsets were isolated from blood drawn at multiple timepoints before and after both primary and secondary immunization. Bulk TCR alpha and beta repertoires were sequenced longitudinally to track T-cell clones before and after primary and booster YFV17D yellow fever vaccination. Summary of the overall study and its limitations: The study included only two donors, which limits how far the findings can be generalized. Compared with the primary T-cell response, the secondary T-cell response was weaker but faster, peaking on day 5 rather than day 15. After the booster, most clones that had expanded after primary vaccination were detected again (around 96% of CD4 and around nine tenths of CD8), suggesting broad maintenance of memory. FACS-sorted repertoires could contain abundant contaminating clonotypes from the bulk population, so computational filtering was required. A small fraction of clonotypes appeared in both the CD4 and CD8 compartments, likely as a result of convergent recombination.

Reading the label with the study, this specimen's treatment or condition is: live attenuated yellow fever vaccine strain. At each blood-draw timepoint, two biological replicates of bulk PBMCs were obtained. A standard Ficoll-Paque protocol was used to isolate PBMCs from peripheral blood. TriZol was used to extract RNA from bulk PBMCs, CD4 and CD8 fractions, and dextramer-positive and dextramer-negative fractions. Remarks on this clonotype: Its antigen remains unidentified. Base qualities are not provided; no much larger clone lies one nucleotide away.

TCR cDNA was made using 5'RACE template switching, a step that added a universal primer site and unique molecular identifiers. Priming for cDNA synthesis came from both the TCR alpha and TCR beta constant segments. Library amplification used two PCR steps, and the second PCR step added sample barcodes and sequencing adapters. Sequencing of libraries was performed on Illumina HiSeq 2500 (2x100 bp) or NovaSeq (2x150 bp). On the authors' methods: MIGEC was used to demultiplex reads and collapse the reads into UMI consensus sequences, and MiXCR was used for V(D)J alignment. Clonotypes responding to the vaccine were identified with edgeR on replicate PBMC samples, with the criteria of FDR below 0.01 and a log2 fold change above 5 up to day 15. Bulk clonotypes were assigned CD4 or CD8 identity according to which sequenced CD4 or CD8 repertoire held them at higher abundance. The public reads were run again by TCRdb, first through fastp at Q25 and then through MiXCR, and only productive beta chains were kept. Identical CDR3 proteins give one entry, which carries the most common genes and DNA. It is TCRdb's table, rather than the study itself, that gives the V and J calls and clone size. The sample table records about 550,000 distinct CDR3 sequences; 15% to 20% of these occur just once. The ten largest clones take up approximately 15% of the sample.

The TCR was taken from a young man who received the YFV17D yellow fever vaccine. Sequencing was performed on PBMCs, taken 15 days after the yellow fever booster vaccination.

This receptor carries the CDR3 CASSREVVGYEQYF. The DNA sequence is given as TGTGCCAGCAGCCGGGAGGTCGTAGGGTACGAGCAGTACTTC. Recombination joined TRBV11-2 with TRBJ2-7, with TRBD2 identical over 7 junction bases. The CDR3 runs 14 amino acids, cysteine and phenylalanine included. CDR3 DNA is the only sequence kept; it has 42 bases, read in frame from the first base. V lost 5 bases and J lost 4 bases, and the count of bases not matched to a germline gene is 8. CDR1 and CDR2 are read off the germline V gene as SGHAT and FQNNGV.